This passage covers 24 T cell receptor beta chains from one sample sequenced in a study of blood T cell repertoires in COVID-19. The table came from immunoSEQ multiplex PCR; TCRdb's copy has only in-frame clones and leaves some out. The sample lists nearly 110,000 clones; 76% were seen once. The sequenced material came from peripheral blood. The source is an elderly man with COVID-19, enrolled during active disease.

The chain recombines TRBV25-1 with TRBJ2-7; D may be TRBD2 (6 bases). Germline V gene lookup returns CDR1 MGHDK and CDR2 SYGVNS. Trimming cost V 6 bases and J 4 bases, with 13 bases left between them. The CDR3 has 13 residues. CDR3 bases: TGTGCCAGCAGGAACTCGGGGGTTTACGAGCAGTACTTC. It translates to CASRNSGVYEQYF.

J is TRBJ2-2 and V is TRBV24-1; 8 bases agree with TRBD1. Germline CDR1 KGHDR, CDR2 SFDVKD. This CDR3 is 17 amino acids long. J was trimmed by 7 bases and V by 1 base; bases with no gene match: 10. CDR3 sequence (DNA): TGTGCCACCAGTGATTTTACGACAGGGGCGGGGCACGGGGAGCTGTTTTTT. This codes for CATSDFTTGAGHGELFF.

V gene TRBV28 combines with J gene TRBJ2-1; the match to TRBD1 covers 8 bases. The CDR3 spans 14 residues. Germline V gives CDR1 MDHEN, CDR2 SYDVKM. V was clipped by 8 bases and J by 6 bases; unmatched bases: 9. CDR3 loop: CASRSQGASNEQFF. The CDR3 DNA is TGTGCCAGCCGGAGCCAGGGGGCATCCAATGAGCAGTTCTTC.

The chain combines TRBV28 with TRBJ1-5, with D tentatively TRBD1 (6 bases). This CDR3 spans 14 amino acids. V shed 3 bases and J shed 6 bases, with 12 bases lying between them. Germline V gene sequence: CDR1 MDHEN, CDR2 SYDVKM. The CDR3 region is CASSLQGWAQPQHF. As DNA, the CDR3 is TGTGCCAGCAGTTTGCAGGGGTGGGCTCAGCCCCAGCATTTT.

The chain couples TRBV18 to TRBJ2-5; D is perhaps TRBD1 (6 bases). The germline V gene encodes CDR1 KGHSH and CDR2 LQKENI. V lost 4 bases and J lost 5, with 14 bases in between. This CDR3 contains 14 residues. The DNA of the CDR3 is TGTGCCAGCTCACAGAACAGGGAGATGGAGACCCAGTACTTC. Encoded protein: CASSQNREMETQYF.

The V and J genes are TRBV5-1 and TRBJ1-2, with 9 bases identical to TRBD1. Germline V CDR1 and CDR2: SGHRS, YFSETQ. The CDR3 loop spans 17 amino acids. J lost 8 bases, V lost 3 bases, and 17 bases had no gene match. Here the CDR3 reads CASSSFTGGASGRGYTF. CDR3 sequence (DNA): TGCGCCAGCAGCTCATTCACAGGGGGCGCATCGGGACGGGGCTACACCTTC.

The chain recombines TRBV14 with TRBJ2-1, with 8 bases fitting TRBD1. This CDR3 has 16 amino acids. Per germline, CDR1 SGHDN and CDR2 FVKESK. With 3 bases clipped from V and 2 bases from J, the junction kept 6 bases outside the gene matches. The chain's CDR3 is CASSQLPRGPYNEQFF. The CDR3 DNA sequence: TGTGCCAGCAGCCAGTTACCCAGGGGGCCCTACAATGAGCAGTTCTTC.

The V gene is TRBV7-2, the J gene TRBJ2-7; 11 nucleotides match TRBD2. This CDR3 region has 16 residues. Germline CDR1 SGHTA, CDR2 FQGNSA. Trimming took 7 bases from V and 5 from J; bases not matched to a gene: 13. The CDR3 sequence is CASTLESTSGTNEQYF. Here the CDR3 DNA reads TGTGCCAGCACCCTAGAATCGACTAGCGGGACCAACGAGCAGTACTTC.

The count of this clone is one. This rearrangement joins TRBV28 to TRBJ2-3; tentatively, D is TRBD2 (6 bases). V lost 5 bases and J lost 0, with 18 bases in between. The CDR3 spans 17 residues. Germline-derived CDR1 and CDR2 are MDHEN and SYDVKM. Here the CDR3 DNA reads TGTGCCAGCAGTCAGGCAGGGCTGAGCGGGAGCACAGATACGCAGTATTTT. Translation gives CASSQAGLSGSTDTQYF.

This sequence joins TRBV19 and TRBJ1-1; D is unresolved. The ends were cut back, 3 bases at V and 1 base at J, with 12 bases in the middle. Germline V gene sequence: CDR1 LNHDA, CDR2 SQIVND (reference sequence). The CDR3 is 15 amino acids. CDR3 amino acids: CASSIPRRTNTEAFF. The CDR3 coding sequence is TGTGCCAGTAGTATCCCCAGGCGAACGAACACTGAAGCTTTCTTT.

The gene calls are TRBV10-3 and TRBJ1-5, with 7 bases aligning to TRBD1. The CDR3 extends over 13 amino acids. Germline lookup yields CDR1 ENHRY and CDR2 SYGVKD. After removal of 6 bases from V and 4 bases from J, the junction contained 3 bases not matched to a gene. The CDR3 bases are TGTGCCATCAGCCCAGGGGGGAATCAGCCCCAGCATTTT. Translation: CAISPGGNQPQHF.

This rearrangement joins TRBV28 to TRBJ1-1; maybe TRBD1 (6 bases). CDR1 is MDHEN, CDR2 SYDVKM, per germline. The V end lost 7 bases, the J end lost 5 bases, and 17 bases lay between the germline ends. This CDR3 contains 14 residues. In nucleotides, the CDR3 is TGTGCCAGCACCCCATGGGGGGGCCTTACTGAAGCTTTCTTT. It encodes CASTPWGGLTEAFF.

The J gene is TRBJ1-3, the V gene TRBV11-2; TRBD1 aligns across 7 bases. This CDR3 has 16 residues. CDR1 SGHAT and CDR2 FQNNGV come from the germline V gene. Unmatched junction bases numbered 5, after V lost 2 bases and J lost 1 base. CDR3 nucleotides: TGTGCCAGCAGCTTACGACAGGGAAGATCTGGAAACACCATATATTTT. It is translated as CASSLRQGRSGNTIYF.

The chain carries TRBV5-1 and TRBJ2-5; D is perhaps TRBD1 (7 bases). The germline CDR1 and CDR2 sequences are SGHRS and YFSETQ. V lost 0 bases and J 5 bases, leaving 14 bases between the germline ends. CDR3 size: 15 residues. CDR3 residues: CASSLGAAGGETQYF. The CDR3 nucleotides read TGCGCCAGCAGCTTGGGTGCCGCAGGGGGGGAGACCCAGTACTTC.

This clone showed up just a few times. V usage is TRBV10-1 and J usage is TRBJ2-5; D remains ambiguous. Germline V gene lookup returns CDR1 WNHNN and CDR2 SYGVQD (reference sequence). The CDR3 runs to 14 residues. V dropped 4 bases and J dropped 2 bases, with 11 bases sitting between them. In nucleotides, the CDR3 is TGCGCCAGCAGTGTAGCCACGACTCAAGAGACCCAGTACTTC. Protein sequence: CASSVATTQETQYF.

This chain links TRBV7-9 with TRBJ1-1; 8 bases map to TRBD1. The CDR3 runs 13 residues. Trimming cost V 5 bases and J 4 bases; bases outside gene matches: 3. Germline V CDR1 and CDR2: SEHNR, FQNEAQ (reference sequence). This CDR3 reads CASSRQGRTEAFF. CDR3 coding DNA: TGTGCCAGCAGCAGACAGGGGCGCACTGAAGCTTTCTTT.

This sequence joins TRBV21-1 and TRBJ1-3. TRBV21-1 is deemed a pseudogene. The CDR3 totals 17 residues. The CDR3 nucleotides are TGTGCCAGCAGCAAAGGAGAGGGCCCAATCTCTGGAAACACCATATATTTT. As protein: CASSKGEGPISGNTIYF.

CDR3 bases: TGCGCCAGCAGCTTGGGCAGGGGGCATGGAAACACCATATATTTT. Its protein product is CASSLGRGHGNTIYF. The rearrangement links TRBV5-1 to TRBJ1-3, with 8 bases fitting TRBD1. CDR3 length equals 15 residues. V dropped 0 bases and J dropped 3; count of bases not matched to a gene: 2. Germline CDR1 SGHRS, CDR2 YFSETQ.

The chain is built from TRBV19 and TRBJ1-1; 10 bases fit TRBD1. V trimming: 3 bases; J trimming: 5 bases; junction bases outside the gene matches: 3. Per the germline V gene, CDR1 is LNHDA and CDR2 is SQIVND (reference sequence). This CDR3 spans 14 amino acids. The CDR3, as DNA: TGTGCCAGTAGTATCGACAGGGGGCATACTGAAGCTTTCTTT. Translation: CASSIDRGHTEAFF.

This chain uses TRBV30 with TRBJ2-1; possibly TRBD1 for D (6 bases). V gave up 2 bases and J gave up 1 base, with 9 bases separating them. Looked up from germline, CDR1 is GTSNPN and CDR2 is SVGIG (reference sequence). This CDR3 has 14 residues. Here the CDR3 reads CAWSKGGSYNEQFF. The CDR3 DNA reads TGTGCCTGGAGTAAAGGGGGATCCTACAATGAGCAGTTCTTC.

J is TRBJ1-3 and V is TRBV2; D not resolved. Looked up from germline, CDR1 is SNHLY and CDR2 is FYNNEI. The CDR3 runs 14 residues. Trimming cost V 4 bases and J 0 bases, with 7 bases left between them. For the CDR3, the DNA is TGTGCCAGCAGTGTTCCGAGCTCTGGAAACACCATATATTTT. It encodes CASSVPSSGNTIYF.

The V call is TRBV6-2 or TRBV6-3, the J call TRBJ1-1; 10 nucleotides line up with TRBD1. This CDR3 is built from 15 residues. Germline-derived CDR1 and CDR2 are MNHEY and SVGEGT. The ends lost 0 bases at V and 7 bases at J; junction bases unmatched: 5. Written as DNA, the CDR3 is TGTGCCAGCAGTTACTCGACAGGGGGCTGGGGTGAAGCTTTCTTT. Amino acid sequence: CASSYSTGGWGEAFF.

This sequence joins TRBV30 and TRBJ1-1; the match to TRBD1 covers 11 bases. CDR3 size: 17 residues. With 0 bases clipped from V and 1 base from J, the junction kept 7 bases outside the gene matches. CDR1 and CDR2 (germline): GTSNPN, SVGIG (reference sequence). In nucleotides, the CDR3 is TGTGCCTGGAGTGTAGGGACAGGGGGGAGAAGGAACACTGAAGCTTTCTTT. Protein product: CAWSVGTGGRRNTEAFF.

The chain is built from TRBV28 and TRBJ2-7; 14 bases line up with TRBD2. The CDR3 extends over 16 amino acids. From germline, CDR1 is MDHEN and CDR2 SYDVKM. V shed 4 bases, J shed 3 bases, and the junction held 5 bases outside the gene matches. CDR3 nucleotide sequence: TGTGCCAGCAGTTCGGGACTAGCGGGAGTCAACTACGAGCAGTACTTC. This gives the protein CASSSGLAGVNYEQYF. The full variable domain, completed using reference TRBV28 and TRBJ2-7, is DVKVTQSSRYLVKRTGEKVFLECVQDMDHENMFWYRQDPGLGLRLIYFSYDVKMKEKGDIPEGYSVSREKKERFSLILESASTNQTSMYLCASSSGLAGVNYEQYFGPGTRLTVT.